These 19 T cell receptor beta chains came from one sample sequenced in a study of molecular identifiers for immune sequencing clone quantification. TCRdb analysed the PCR reads with MiXCR anew, one entry per CDR3 protein. This table has 90,000 or so distinct CDR3 sequences, 20% to 25% appearing once. Sequencing input: naive CD8+ T cells from blood, with Jurkat cell RNA spiked in. The sample's subset: FACS-sorted CD8+CD4-CCR7+CD45RA+ naive T cells. These receptors were collected from a human donor in good health. Some libraries in this study had Jurkat cell RNA spiked in.

This clonotype was seen only a few times. The chain links TRBV5-6 to TRBJ1-2; 8 nucleotides line up with TRBD1. The V segment lost 2 bases and the J segment 2 bases; nucleotides outside the gene matches: 8. CDR3 length: 16 amino acids. Germline V gives CDR1 SGHDT, CDR2 YYEEEE. CDR3 in DNA: TGTGCCAGCAGCTTCAGCTCCGGACAGGGAAACTATGGCTACACCTTC. It encodes CASSFSSGQGNYGYTF. Variable domain in full (rest from reference TRBV5-6 and TRBJ1-2): DAGVTQSPTHLIKTRGQQVTLRCSPKSGHDTVSWYQQALGQGPQFIFQYYEEEERQRGNFPDRFSGHQFPNYSSELNVNALLLGDSALYLCASSFSSGQGNYGYTFGSGTRLTVV.

V and J are TRBV28 and TRBJ2-7; D is perhaps TRBD2 (5 bases). Germline V gene data show CDR1 as MDHEN and CDR2 as SYDVKM. V was shortened by 8 bases and J by 0 bases, with 11 bases between the two germline ends. CDR3 length: 13 amino acids. The CDR3 loop is CASSGGPSYEQYF. Here the CDR3 DNA reads TGTGCCAGCTCGGGCGGGCCCTCCTACGAGCAGTACTTC. The full variable domain, in which reference TRBV28 and TRBJ2-7 provide the parts outside the CDR3, is DVKVTQSSRYLVKRTGEKVFLECVQDMDHENMFWYRQDPGLGLRLIYFSYDVKMKEKGDIPEGYSVSREKKERFSLILESASTNQTSMYLCASSGGPSYEQYFGPGTRLTVT.

Notes on this clonotype: One base away lies a much larger clone, so this may be a sequencing read error. This chain connects TRBV6-1 to TRBJ2-7, with 7 bases lining up with TRBD2. Trimming cost V 4 bases and J 3 bases; bases outside gene matches: 9. Germline assignment: CDR1 MNHNS and CDR2 SASEGT. The CDR3 sequence is 15 residues long. The CDR3 coding sequence is TGTGCCAGCAGTGGGCCGGGACGGGGGGACTACGAGCAGTACTTC. This gives the protein CASSGPGRGDYEQYF.

This clonotype was seen many times. V is TRBV7-6 and J is TRBJ2-1, with 8 nucleotides matching TRBD2. Germline trimming cut 5 bases from V and 7 bases from J; bases unmatched to any gene: 16. From germline, CDR1 is SGHVS and CDR2 FNYEAQ. The CDR3 loop spans 17 amino acids. CDR3 loop: CASSPYQELAVVNEQFF. The CDR3 DNA is TGTGCCAGCAGCCCTTATCAGGAACTAGCGGTTGTAAATGAGCAGTTCTTC.

This clonotype was seen just once. A clone one base away is much larger, so this may be a read error. Since no conserved phenylalanine or tryptophan closes the CDR3, a read error is the likely cause. The chain carries TRBV20-1 and TRBJ2-7, with TRBD2 as a possible D gene (6 bases). This CDR3 contains 13 residues. Germline CDR1 is DFQATT and CDR2 is SNEGSKA (reference sequence). The CDR3 coding sequence is TGCAGTCCTAGGATCAGCGGGTCCTACGAGCAGTACTCC. It codes for CSPRISGSYEQYS.

This clonotype has at least ten counts. The rearrangement joins TRBV29-1 to TRBJ2-1, with a weak D call TRBD1 (6 bases). CDR3 length: 12 amino acids. Trimming removed 1 base from V and 9 bases from J, with 10 bases in between. In germline, CDR1 is SQVTM, CDR2 ANQGSEA. The CDR3 DNA reads TGCAGCGTTGAAGGGACAGAGGCTGAGCAGTTCTTC. This translates into CSVEGTEAEQFF.

The chain links TRBV15 to TRBJ2-2, with 7 positions matching TRBD1. The CDR3 runs to 16 residues. Germline CDR1 and CDR2: LNHNV and YYDKDF (reference sequence). With 4 bases clipped from V and 4 bases from J, the junction kept 9 bases outside the gene matches. The CDR3 here is CATSNATGVGTGELFF. DNA of the CDR3: TGTGCCACCAGCAACGCCACAGGGGTAGGCACCGGGGAGCTGTTTTTT.

To note about this clonotype: A read error may account for a junction end that differs from germline. The chain has TRBV5-3 and TRBJ2-7; TRBD2 aligns across 8 bases. Gene TRBJ2-1 matches the end of the DNA better, so the J call may be wrong. TRBV5-3 has ORF status, its function being uncertain. The CDR3 is 14 amino acids. The CDR3 is CASSSGLETYEQFF. The CDR3, as DNA: TGTGCCAGCAGCTCGGGACTAGAAACCTACGAGCAGTTCTTC.

V and J are TRBV4-2 and TRBJ2-3; 14 nucleotides align to TRBD2. This CDR3 contains 19 residues. CDR1 is LGHNA and CDR2 is YNFKEQ in the germline V gene. V lost 0 bases to trimming and J lost 0 bases; unmatched junction nucleotides: 5. Here the CDR3 DNA reads TGTGCCAGCAGCCAAGAGAACGGGACTAGCGGGAGTAGCACAGATACGCAGTATTTT. Protein sequence: CASSQENGTSGSSTDTQYF.

At least ten counts were recorded for this clonotype. The V gene is TRBV12-3 or TRBV12-4, the J gene TRBJ2-5; D is possibly TRBD2 (6 bases). Trimming took off 5 bases at V and 5 bases at J, with 15 bases between the two ends. This CDR3 contains 14 residues. The CDR3 sequence: CASSKTSTRETQYF. The DNA for the CDR3 is TGTGCCAGCAGTAAAACTAGCACCAGGGAGACCCAGTACTTC.

The chain joins TRBV28 to TRBJ2-3; the D is unclear. V was trimmed by 2 bases and J by 2 bases, leaving 11 bases between them. The CDR3 spans 15 residues. Germline values: CDR1 MDHEN, CDR2 SYDVKM. The CDR3 DNA is TGTGCCAGCAGTTTACCGGAGTATAACACAGATACGCAGTATTTT. Encoded protein: CASSLPEYNTDTQYF.

The chain carries TRBV27 and TRBJ2-5; D might be TRBD1 (7 bases). This CDR3 comprises 14 residues. Trimming removed 3 bases from V and 7 bases from J, with 15 bases in between. Germline assignment: CDR1 MNHEY and CDR2 SMNVEV (reference sequence). The CDR3 loop reads CASSLEGAVGTQYF. The CDR3 bases are TGTGCCAGCAGTTTGGAGGGGGCCGTGGGGACCCAGTACTTC.

This clonotype was seen ten or more times. This chain connects TRBV13 to TRBJ2-3; D may be TRBD2 (5 bases). This CDR3 region has 17 residues. Germline V gene lookup returns CDR1 PRHDT and CDR2 FYEKMQ (reference sequence). Trimming cost V 3 bases and J 5 bases, with 21 bases left between them. Here the CDR3 reads CASSLEPGGAAGDTQYF. CDR3 sequence (DNA): TGTGCCAGCAGCTTGGAACCCGGAGGCGCGGCAGGAGATACGCAGTATTTT.

This clonotype appeared many times. The chain employs TRBV29-1 and TRBJ2-3; tentatively, D is TRBD2 (7 bases). The CDR3 runs 16 residues. The germline V gene encodes CDR1 SQVTM and CDR2 ANQGSEA. V was shortened by 6 bases and J by 6 bases, with 25 bases between the two germline ends. CDR3 sequence: CSVGGGPDSGSDTQYF. DNA of the CDR3: TGCAGCGTGGGGGGGGGGCCGGACAGCGGTTCGGATACGCAGTATTTT.

As for this clonotype: A much bigger clone sits one base away, suggesting this may be a read error. CDR3 loop: CASSPILQGAYEQYF. CDR3 nucleotides: TGCGCCAGCAGCCCAATATTACAGGGAGCCTACGAGCAGTACTTC. This rearrangement joins TRBV4-1 to TRBJ2-7, with D possibly TRBD1 on 6 matching bases. This CDR3 spans 15 amino acids. Germline assignment: CDR1 MGHRA and CDR2 YSYEKL. Trimming removed 4 bases at V and 2 bases at J, with 15 bases between.

The V call is TRBV7-8, the J call TRBJ1-5; D might be TRBD1 (6 bases). The V gene lost 6 bases and the J gene lost 4 bases, with 19 bases spanning the gap. The CDR3 loop spans 16 amino acids. The germline V gene encodes CDR1 SGHVS and CDR2 FQNEAQ. CDR3 residues: CASRPAGVGGNQPQHF. DNA of the CDR3: TGTGCCAGCAGACCGGCAGGGGTCGGGGGGAATCAGCCCCAGCATTTT.

The chain carries TRBV11-2 and TRBJ1-2; D perhaps matches TRBD1 (5 bases). V was trimmed by 2 bases and J by 8 bases, leaving 12 bases between them. The germline V gene encodes CDR1 SGHAT and CDR2 FQNNGV. This CDR3 spans 13 amino acids. This CDR3 reads CASSLPGTFGYTF. The CDR3 region has the DNA TGTGCCAGCAGCTTACCAGGGACCTTCGGCTACACCTTC.

This clonotype was found once. This may arise from a read error, as a much more abundant clone is one base away. The V and J genes are TRBV6-4 and TRBJ2-3; possibly TRBD2 for D (5 bases). The CDR3 totals 14 residues. The V end lost 4 bases, the J end lost 0 bases, and 8 bases lay between the germline ends. CDR1 MRHNA and CDR2 SNTAGT come from the germline V gene. CDR3 residues: CASSAASSTDTQYF. The CDR3 DNA sequence: TGTGCCAGCAGTGCGGCTAGCAGCACAGATACGCAGTATTTT.

This clonotype was detected many times. CDR3 in amino acids: CASSQASGLGDYGYTF. The CDR3 nucleotides are TGCGCCAGCAGCCAAGCTTCGGGGCTGGGTGACTATGGCTACACCTTC. V usage is TRBV4-1 and J usage is TRBJ1-2; D might be TRBD1 (5 bases). Per germline, CDR1 MGHRA and CDR2 YSYEKL. The germline V and J ends were trimmed by 1 base and 3 bases, with 15 bases remaining between them. The CDR3 is made up of 16 amino acids.